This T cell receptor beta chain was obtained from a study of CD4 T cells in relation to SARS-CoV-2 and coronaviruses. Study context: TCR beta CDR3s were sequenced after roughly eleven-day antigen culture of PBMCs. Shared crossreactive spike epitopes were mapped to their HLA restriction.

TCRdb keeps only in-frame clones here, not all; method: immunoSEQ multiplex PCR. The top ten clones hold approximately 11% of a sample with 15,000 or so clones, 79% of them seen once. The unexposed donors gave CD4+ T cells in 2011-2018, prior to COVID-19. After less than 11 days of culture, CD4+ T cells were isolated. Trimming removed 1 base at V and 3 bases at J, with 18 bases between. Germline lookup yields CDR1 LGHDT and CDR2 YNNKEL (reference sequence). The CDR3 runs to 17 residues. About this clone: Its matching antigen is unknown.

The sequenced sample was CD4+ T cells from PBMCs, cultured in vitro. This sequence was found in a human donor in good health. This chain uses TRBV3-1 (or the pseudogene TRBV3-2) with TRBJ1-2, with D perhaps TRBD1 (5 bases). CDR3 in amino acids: CASSQAPGGIGDYGYTF. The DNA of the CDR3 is TGTGCCAGCAGCCAAGCCCCTGGGGGGATCGGCGACTATGGCTACACCTTC.